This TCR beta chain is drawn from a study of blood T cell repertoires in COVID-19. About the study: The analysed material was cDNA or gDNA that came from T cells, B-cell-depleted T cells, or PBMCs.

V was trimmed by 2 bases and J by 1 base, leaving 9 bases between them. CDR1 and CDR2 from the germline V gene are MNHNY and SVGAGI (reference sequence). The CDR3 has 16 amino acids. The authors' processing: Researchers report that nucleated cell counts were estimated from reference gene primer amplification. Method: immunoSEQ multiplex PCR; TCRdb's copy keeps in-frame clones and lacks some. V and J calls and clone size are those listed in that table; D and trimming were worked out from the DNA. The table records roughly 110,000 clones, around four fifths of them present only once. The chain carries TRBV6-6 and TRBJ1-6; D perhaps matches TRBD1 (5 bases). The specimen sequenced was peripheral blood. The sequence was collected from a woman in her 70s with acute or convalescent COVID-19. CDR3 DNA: TGTGCCAGCAGTTACGGGGCGGGATCCTATAATTCACCCCTCCACTTT. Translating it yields CASSYGAGSYNSPLHF.